This TCR beta chain stems from a study of T cell responses to AZD1222 COVID-19 vaccine. Study-wide results and limits: A rise in Spike-specific TCR breadth and depth followed two AZD1222 doses.

The CDR3 totals 15 residues. V was clipped by 4 bases and J by 3 bases, with 16 bases between them. Germline CDR1 SGDLS, CDR2 YYNGEE. As for this clone: The antigen is undetermined.

Sequencing was performed with immunoSEQ multiplex PCR; in TCRdb, only in-frame clones are kept and a portion is missing. The sample consists of about 110,000 clones, around 89% of them appearing once. This rearrangement joins TRBV9 to TRBJ1-1; weak D call: TRBD1 (5 bases). The sample in question was peripheral blood, obtained on day 0 of AZD1222 vaccination. The TCR comes from an adult in good health. This chain's CDR3 is CASSPVGGRDTEAFF. Written as DNA, the CDR3 is TGTGCCAGCAGCCCAGTGGGGGGGAGGGACACTGAAGCTTTCTTT.